The following is a T cell receptor beta chain sequence with its context. This receptor's antigen is unknown. Base qualities are not at hand, and no much larger clone is one base apart. This entry belongs to a study of blood T cell repertoires in COVID-19 (dated by TCRdb to 2020 to 2021). Background for the entire study: Samples from collaborators originated in the United States, Italy and Spain and spanned both the acute and convalescent phases of COVID-19. The prospective study material was composed of cDNA or gDNA derived from T cells, B-cell-depleted T cells, or PBMCs. The samples were drawn from two sources: the first 160 participants of the ongoing ImmuneRACE study, and fewer than 1,500 subjects contributed by 6 global collaborators. Sample metadata almost always included a de-identified subject ID, COVID-19 status, age in years and sex. Where HLA class I and class II types were available, the types were taken from metadata supplied by the sample provider, not from assay-based typing. Subjects who had been exposed to COVID-19, were actively infected with it, or had recovered from it provided the deeply sampled blood TCRbeta repertoires that made up the dataset. The repertoires were released in a freely available public database meant as a resource for research on the immune response to SARS-CoV-2.

The immunoSEQ Assay, a bias-controlled multiplex PCR, was used to amplify TCRbeta CDR3 regions from genomic DNA. The authors processed their data as follows. Nucleated cell counts per sample were estimated from amplification of reference gene primers within the assay. To quantify the absolute abundance of each unique TCRbeta CDR3 rearrangement, sequence reads were collapsed and filtered. For each sample, productive Simpson clonality was calculated as the square root of Simpson's diversity index across productive rearrangements. Entries here come from immuneACCESS through TCRdb and include only in-frame sequences with V and J called. Some clones fail to appear in such tables; in the studies checked, an unresolved V gene covers under half of the shortfall, and the cause of the remainder is unknown. The V and J calls and clone size are taken from that table; D and trimming were inferred from the DNA. Across this sample there are about 190,000 clones, with more than 85% seen only once. Clones ranked in the top ten supply around 2.7% of the sample.

Beyond this particular receptor, the publication reports: How much clinical and demographic metadata was included differed by source and by participant, and the metadata was provided uncurated.

Collaborating institutions collected whole blood in K2EDTA tubes following their own protocols. Collaborator samples were shipped for TCRbeta analysis as frozen whole blood, isolated PBMCs, or DNA extracted from either sample type. Source material: peripheral blood. The source is a man aged 35 to 55 with active or convalescent COVID-19.

The CDR3 reads CATSEPTANYGYTF. The DNA sequence is TGTGCCACCAGTGAACCGACAGCTAACTATGGCTACACCTTC. The sequence joins TRBV24-1 to TRBJ1-2, with TRBD1 perhaps the D gene, on 5 matching bases. CDR3 length: 14 amino acids, cysteine to phenylalanine. The CDR3 DNA has 42 bases and is translated from base 1. V is reduced by 4 bases and J by 0 bases, leaving a spacing of 8 bases between them. The germline V gene gives CDR1 as KGHDR and CDR2 as SFDVKD.